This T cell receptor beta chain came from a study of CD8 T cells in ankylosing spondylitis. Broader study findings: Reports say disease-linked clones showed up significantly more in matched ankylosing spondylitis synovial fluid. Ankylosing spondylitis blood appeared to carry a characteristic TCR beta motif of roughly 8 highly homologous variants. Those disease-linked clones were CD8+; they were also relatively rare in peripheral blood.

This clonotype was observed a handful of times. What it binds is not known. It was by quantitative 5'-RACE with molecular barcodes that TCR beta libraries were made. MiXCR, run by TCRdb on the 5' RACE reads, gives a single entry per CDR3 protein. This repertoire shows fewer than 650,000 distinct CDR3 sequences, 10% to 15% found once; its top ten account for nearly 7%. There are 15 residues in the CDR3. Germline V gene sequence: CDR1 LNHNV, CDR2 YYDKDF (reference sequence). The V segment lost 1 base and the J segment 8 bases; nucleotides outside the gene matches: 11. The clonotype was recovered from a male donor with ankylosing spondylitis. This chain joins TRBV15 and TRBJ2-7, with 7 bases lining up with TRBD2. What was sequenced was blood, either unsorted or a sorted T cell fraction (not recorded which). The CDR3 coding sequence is TGTGCCACCAGCAGAGGAAGCGGGGAAGTACCTAAGCAGTACTTC. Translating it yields CATSRGSGEVPKQYF.